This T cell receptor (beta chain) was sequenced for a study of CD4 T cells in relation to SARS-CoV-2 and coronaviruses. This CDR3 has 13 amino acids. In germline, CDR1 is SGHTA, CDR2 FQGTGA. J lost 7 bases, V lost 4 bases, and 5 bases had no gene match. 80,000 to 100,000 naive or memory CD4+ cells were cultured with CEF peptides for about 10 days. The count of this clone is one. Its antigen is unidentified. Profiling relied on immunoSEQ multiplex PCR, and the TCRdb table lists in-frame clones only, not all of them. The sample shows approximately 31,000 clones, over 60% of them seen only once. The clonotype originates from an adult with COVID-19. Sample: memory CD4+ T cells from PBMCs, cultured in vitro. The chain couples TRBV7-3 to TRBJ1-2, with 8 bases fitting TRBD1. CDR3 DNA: TGTGCCAGCAGCTCCGGTGGGACAGGTGGCTACACCTTC. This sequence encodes CASSSGGTGGYTF.